This passage covers 8 T cell receptor beta chains from one sample sequenced in a study of blood T cell repertoires in COVID-19. Measured with immunoSEQ multiplex PCR; TCRdb has only the in-frame clones, and not every one. The data show under 500,000 clones, about 85% seen once. Material for sequencing was PBMCs or T cells enriched from blood (not recorded which). Receptors originate from a young woman with acute COVID-19.

The chain uses TRBV5-4 and TRBJ1-1; D possibly corresponds to TRBD1 (5 bases). Germline V gene sequence: CDR1 SGHNT, CDR2 YYREEE (reference sequence). V dropped 3 bases and J dropped 4 bases, with 10 bases sitting between them. CDR3 length: 13 residues. In nucleotides, the CDR3 is TGTGCCAGCAGCTCCAGGGCTATCACTGAAGCTTTCTTT. It yields the protein CASSSRAITEAFF.

The chain combines TRBV27 with TRBJ1-1; 9 positions agree with TRBD1. Germline CDR1 and CDR2: MNHEY and SMNVEV (reference sequence). The length of the CDR3 is 17 residues. V lost 5 bases, J lost 1 base, and 11 bases stayed unmatched. This CDR3 is CASSPTSKTGGNTEAFF. Here the CDR3 DNA reads TGTGCCAGCAGTCCGACTTCGAAGACAGGGGGGAACACTGAAGCTTTCTTT.

The chain combines TRBV29-1 with TRBJ2-7; the D is unclear. The CDR3 runs to 12 residues. Per the germline V gene, CDR1 is SQVTM and CDR2 is ANQGSEA. Trimming took 6 bases from V and 0 from J, leaving 9 bases between them. The CDR3 coding sequence is TGCAGCGTCAGGCAGAACTCCTACGAGCAGTACTTC. Translated, it gives CSVRQNSYEQYF.

V usage is TRBV10-2 and J usage is TRBJ1-2; D is ambiguous. The CDR3 is made up of 11 amino acids. Germline V gene data show CDR1 as WSHSY and CDR2 as SAAADI. V shed 5 bases and J shed 10 bases, with 11 bases lying between them. The chain's CDR3 is CASSPGEDYTF. For the CDR3, the DNA is TGCGCCAGCAGTCCCGGGGAGGACTACACCTTC.

The rearrangement links TRBV7-9 to TRBJ1-1; D ambiguous. CDR1 and CDR2 from the germline V gene are SEHNR and FQNEAQ (reference sequence). The ends were cut back, 1 base at V and 1 base at J, with 10 bases in the middle. This CDR3 is built from 15 residues. The CDR3 bases are TGTGCCAGCAGCTTAGACTTACGGGAGAACACTGAAGCTTTCTTT. Protein sequence: CASSLDLRENTEAFF.

V is TRBV4-2 and J is TRBJ1-2, with TRBD1 identical over 7 bases. V shed 0 bases, J shed 4 bases, and the junction held 5 bases outside the gene matches. Germline values: CDR1 LGHNA, CDR2 YNFKEQ. The CDR3 extends over 15 amino acids. The CDR3 DNA reads as TGTGCCAGCAGCCAAGAGCGCACAGGGGCCTATGGCTACACCTTC. Residues: CASSQERTGAYGYTF.

In this sample, this clone turned up once. CDR3 loop: CSARQGAQPQHF. CDR3 sequence (DNA): TGCAGCGCCAGACAGGGGGCTCAGCCCCAGCATTTT. The chain joins TRBV29-1 to TRBJ1-5; 10 positions agree with TRBD1. Germline CDR1 SQVTM, CDR2 ANQGSEA. After removal of 7 bases from V and 6 bases from J, the junction contained 3 bases not matched to a gene. CDR3 size: 12 residues.

This clone has a count of ten or more. The chain joins TRBV19 to TRBJ2-5; 7 bases map to TRBD1. The V gene's germline CDR1 is LNHDA and CDR2 SQIVND (reference sequence). The junction had 3 bases not matched to a gene; V was cut back by 5 bases and J by 3 bases. CDR3 size: 13 residues. CDR3 DNA sequence: TGTGCCAGTAGTTCACAGGGGAAAGAGACCCAGTACTTC. Protein: CASSSQGKETQYF. Together with reference TRBV19 and TRBJ2-5, the CDR3 gives the full variable domain: DGGITQSPKYLFRKEGQNVTLSCEQNLNHDAMYWYRQDPGQGLRLIYYSQIVNDFQKGDIAEGYSVSREKKESFPLTVTSAQKNPTAFYLCASSSQGKETQYFGPGTRLLVL.